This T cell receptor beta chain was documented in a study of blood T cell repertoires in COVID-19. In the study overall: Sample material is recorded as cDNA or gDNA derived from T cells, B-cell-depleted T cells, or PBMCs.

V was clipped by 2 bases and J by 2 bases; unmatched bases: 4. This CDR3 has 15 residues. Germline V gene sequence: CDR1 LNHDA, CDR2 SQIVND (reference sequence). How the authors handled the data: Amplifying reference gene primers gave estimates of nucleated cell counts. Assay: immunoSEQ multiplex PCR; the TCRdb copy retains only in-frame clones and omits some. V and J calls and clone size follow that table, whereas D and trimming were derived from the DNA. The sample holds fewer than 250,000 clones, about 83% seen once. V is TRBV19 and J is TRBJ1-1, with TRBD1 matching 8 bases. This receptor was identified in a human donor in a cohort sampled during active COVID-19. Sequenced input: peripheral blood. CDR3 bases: TGTGCCAGTAGTATACAGGGGGCCGATAACACTGAAGCTTTCTTT. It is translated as CASSIQGADNTEAFF.